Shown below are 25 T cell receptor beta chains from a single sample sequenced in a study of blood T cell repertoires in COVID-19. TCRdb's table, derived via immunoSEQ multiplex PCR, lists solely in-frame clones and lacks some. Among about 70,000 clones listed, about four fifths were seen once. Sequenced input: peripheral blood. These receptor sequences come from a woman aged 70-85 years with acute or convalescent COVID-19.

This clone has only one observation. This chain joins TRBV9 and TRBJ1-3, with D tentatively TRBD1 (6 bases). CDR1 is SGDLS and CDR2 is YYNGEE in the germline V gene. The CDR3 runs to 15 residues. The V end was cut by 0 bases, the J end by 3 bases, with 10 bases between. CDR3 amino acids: CASSVEGGLGNTIYF. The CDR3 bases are TGTGCCAGCAGCGTAGAGGGGGGGCTTGGAAACACCATATATTTT.

The CDR3: CASSVSLGGTDTQYF. CDR3 coding DNA: TGTGCCAGCAGCGTCTCTTTGGGAGGCACAGATACGCAGTATTTT. This chain connects TRBV9 to TRBJ2-3; TRBD2 is a possible D gene (5 bases). The V gene lost 2 bases and the J gene lost 1 base, with 11 bases spanning the gap. This CDR3 spans 15 amino acids. Germline CDR1 reads SGDLS; CDR2 reads YYNGEE. The full variable domain, in which reference TRBV9 and TRBJ2-3 provide the parts outside the CDR3, is DSGVTQTPKHLITATGQRVTLRCSPRSGDLSVYWYQQSLDQGLQFLIQYYNGEERAKGNILERFSAQQFPDLHSELNLSSLELGDSALYFCASSVSLGGTDTQYFGPGTRLTVL.

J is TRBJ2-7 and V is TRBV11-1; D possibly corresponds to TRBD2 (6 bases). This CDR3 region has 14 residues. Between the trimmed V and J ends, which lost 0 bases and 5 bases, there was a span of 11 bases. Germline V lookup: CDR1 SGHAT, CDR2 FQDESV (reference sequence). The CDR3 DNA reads TGTGCCAGCAGCTTAGCCTACCGGGGGAACGAGCAGTACTTC. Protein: CASSLAYRGNEQYF.

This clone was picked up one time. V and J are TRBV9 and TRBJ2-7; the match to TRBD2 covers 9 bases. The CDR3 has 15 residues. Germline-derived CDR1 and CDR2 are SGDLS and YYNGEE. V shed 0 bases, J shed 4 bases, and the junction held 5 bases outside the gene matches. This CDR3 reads CASSVGSSGTYEQYF. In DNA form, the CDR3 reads TGTGCCAGCAGCGTAGGTTCTAGCGGGACTTACGAGCAGTACTTC.

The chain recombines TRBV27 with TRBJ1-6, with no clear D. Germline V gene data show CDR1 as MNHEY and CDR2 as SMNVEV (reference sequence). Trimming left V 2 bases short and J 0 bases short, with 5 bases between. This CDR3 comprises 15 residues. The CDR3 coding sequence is TGTGCCAGCAGTTTAAAATACTCCTATAATTCACCCCTCCACTTT. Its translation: CASSLKYSYNSPLHF.

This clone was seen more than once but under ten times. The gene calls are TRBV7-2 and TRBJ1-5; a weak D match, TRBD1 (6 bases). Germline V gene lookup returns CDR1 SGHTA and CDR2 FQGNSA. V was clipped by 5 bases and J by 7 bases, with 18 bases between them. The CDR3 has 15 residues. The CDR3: CASSERGGGIQPQHF. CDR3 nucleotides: TGTGCCAGCAGCGAGAGAGGGGGGGGGATCCAGCCCCAGCATTTT. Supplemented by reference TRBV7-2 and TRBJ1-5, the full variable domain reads GAGVSQSPSNKVTEKGKDVELRCDPISGHTALYWYRQSLGQGLEFLIYFQGNSAPDKSGLPSDRFSAERTGGSVSTLTIQRTQQEDSAVYLCASSERGGGIQPQHFGDGTRLSIL.

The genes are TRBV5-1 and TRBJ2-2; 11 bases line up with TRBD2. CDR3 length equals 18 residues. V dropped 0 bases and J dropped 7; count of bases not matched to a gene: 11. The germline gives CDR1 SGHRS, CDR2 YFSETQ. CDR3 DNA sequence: TGCGCCAGCAGCTTGGAACTTAGCGGGAGGGCCGTTGGCGGGGAGCTGTTTTTT. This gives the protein CASSLELSGRAVGGELFF.

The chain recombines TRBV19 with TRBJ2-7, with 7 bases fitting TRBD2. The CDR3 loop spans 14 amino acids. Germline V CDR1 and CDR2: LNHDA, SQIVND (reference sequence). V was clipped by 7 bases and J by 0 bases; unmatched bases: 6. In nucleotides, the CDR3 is TGTGCCAGTAATAGTGGGAGGGCCTCCTACGAGCAGTACTTC. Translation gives CASNSGRASYEQYF.

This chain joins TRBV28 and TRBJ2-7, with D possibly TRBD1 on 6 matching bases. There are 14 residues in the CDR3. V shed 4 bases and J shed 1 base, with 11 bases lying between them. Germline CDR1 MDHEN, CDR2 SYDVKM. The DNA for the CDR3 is TGTGCCAGCAGTTCCCCGGGACAATCCTACGAGCAGTACTTC. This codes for CASSSPGQSYEQYF.

CDR3 region: CAIRDSSGANVLTF. The CDR3, as DNA: TGTGCCATCAGGGACAGTTCTGGGGCCAACGTCCTGACTTTC. The rearrangement joins TRBV10-3 to TRBJ2-6; tentatively, D is TRBD1 (6 bases). The CDR3 runs to 14 residues. Germline-derived CDR1 and CDR2 are ENHRY and SYGVKD. V was shortened by 6 bases and J by 1 base, with 7 bases between the two germline ends.

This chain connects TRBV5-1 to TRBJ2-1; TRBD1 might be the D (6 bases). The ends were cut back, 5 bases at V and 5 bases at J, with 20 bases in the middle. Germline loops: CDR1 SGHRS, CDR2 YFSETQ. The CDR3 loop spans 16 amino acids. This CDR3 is CASSRRAQGADNEQFF. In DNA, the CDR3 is TGCGCCAGCAGTCGACGGGCACAGGGCGCGGACAATGAGCAGTTCTTC.

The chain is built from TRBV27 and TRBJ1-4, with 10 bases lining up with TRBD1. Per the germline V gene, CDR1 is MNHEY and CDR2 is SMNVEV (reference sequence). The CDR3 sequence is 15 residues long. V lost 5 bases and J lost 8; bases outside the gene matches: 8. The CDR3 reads CASSRQGARGEKLFF. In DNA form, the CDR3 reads TGTGCCAGCAGTAGACAGGGGGCTCGCGGAGAAAAACTGTTTTTT.

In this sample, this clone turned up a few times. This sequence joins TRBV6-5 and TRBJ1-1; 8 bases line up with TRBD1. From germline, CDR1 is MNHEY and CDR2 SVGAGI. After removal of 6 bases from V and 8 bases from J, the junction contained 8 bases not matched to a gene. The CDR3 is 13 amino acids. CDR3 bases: TGTGCCAGCAGGGATATAGGACAGGGAGAAGCTTTCTTT. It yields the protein CASRDIGQGEAFF.

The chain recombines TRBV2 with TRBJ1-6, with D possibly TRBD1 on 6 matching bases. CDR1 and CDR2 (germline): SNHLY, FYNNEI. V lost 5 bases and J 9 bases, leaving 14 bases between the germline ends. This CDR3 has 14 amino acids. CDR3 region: CASSSDSRFSPLHF. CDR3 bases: TGTGCCAGCAGTTCGGACAGCCGGTTTTCACCCCTCCACTTT.

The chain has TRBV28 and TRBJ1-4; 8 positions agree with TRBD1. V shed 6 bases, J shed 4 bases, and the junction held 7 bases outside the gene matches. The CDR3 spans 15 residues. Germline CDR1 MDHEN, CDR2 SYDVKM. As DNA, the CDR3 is TGTGCCAGCAGCCAGGGACAGGTTTATAATGAAAAACTGTTTTTT. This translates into CASSQGQVYNEKLFF.

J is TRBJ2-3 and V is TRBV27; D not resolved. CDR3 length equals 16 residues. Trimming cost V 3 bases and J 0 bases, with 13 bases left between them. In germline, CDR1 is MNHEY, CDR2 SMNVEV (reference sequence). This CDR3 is CASSFLRIASTDTQYF. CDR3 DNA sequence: TGTGCCAGCAGTTTCCTTCGAATAGCTAGCACAGATACGCAGTATTTT.

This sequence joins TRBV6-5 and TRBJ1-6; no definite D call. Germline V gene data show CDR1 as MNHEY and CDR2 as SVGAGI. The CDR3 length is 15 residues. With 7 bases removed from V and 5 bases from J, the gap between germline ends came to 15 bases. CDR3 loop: CASTPSGSDNSPLHF. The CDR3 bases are TGTGCCAGCACCCCCTCGGGGTCTGATAATTCACCCCTCCACTTT.

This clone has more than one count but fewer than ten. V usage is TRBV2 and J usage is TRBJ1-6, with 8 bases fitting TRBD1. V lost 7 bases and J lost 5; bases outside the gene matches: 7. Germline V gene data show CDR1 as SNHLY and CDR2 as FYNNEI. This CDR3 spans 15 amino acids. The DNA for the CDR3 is TGTGCCAGCACCCGGACAGGGAGTCATAATTCACCCCTCCACTTT. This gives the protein CASTRTGSHNSPLHF.

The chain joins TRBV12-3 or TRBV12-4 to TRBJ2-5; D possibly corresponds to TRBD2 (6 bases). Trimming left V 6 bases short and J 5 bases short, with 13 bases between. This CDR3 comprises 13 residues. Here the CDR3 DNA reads TGTGCCAGCAGGCGGGGCAGGGTTGAGACCCAGTACTTC. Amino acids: CASRRGRVETQYF.

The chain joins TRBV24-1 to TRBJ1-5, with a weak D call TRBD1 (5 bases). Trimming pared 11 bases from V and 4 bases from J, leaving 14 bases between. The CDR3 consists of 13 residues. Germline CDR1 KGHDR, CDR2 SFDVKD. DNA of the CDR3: TGTGCCATCATCCTAGGGGTTAATCAGCCCCAGCATTTT. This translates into CAIILGVNQPQHF.

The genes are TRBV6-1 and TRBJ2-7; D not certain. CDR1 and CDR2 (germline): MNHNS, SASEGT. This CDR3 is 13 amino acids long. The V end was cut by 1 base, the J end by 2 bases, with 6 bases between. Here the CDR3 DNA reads TGTGCCAGCAGTGAAGTCGGTCCCTACGAGCAGTACTTC. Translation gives CASSEVGPYEQYF.

The CDR3 spells CASSQDQGIRWGEKLFF. DNA for the CDR3: TGTGCCAGCAGCCAAGATCAGGGAATCCGGTGGGGTGAAAAACTGTTTTTT. This chain connects TRBV14 to TRBJ1-4; possibly TRBD1 for D (5 bases). The V and J ends lost 0 bases and 7 bases respectively, with 18 bases between them. This CDR3 region has 17 residues. Germline V CDR1 and CDR2: SGHDN, FVKESK.

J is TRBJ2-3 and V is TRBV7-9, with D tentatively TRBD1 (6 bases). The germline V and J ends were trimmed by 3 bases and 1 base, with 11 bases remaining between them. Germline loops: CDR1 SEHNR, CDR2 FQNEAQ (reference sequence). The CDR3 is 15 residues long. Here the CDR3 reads CASSFLDRRTDTQYF. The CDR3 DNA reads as TGTGCCAGCAGCTTCCTTGACAGGCGCACAGATACGCAGTATTTT.

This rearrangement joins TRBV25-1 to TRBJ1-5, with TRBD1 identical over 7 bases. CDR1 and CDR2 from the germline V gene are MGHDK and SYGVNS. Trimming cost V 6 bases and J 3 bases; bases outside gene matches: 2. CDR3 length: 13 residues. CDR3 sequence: CASSRGDNQPQHF. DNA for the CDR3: TGTGCCAGCAGCAGGGGGGACAATCAGCCCCAGCATTTT. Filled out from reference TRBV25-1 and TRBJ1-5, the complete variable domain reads EADIYQTPRYLVIGTGKKITLECSQTMGHDKMYWYQQDPGMELHLIHYSYGVNSTEKGDLSSESTVSRIRTEHFPLTLESARPSHTSQYLCASSRGDNQPQHFGDGTRLSIL.

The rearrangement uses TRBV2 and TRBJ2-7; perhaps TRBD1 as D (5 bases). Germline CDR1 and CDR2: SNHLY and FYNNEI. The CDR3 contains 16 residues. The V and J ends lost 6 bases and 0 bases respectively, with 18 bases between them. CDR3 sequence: CASRTSQGRSSYEQYF. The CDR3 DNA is TGTGCCAGCAGAACATCGCAGGGAAGGAGCTCCTACGAGCAGTACTTC.